This entry concerns a single T cell receptor beta chain. Using immunoSEQ multiplex PCR, the repertoire was profiled, and TCRdb retains in-frame clones only, with some absent. This table holds roughly 40,000 clones, 75% to 95% found once. These data come from a study of T cell changes during pregnancy in multiple sclerosis. The CDR3 has 13 amino acids. V shed 7 bases and J shed 1 base, with 5 bases lying between them. CDR1 MNHNS and CDR2 SASEGT come from the germline V gene. The sequences come from CD4+ T cells from peripheral blood mononuclear cells, collected in the second trimester of pregnancy. J is TRBJ2-6 and V is TRBV6-1; D remains ambiguous. The source of this sequence is a female donor in good health, enrolled as a control in a pregnancy study. Written as DNA, the CDR3 is TGTGCCAGCACTCAGTCTGGGGCCAACGTCCTGACTTTC. Translating gives CASTQSGANVLTF.